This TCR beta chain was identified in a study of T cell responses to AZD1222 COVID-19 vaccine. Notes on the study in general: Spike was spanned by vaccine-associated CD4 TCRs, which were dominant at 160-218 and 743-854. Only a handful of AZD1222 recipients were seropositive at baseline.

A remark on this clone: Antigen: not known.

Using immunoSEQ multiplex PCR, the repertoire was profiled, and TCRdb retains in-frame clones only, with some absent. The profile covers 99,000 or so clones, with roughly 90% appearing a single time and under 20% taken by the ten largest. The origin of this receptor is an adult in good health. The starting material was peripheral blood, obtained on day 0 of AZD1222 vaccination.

CDR3 sequence: CASSLRTSSSGANVLTF. The CDR3 DNA follows: TGTGCCAGCAGCTTGAGGACTAGCTCATCTGGGGCCAACGTCCTGACTTTC. V is TRBV5-5 and J is TRBJ2-6; TRBD2 agrees at 8 bases. This CDR3 is 17 amino acids long. The V gene end was trimmed by 1 base and the J gene end by 1 base; junction bases not matched to a gene: 4. The V gene's germline CDR1 is SGHKS and CDR2 YYEKEE (reference sequence).